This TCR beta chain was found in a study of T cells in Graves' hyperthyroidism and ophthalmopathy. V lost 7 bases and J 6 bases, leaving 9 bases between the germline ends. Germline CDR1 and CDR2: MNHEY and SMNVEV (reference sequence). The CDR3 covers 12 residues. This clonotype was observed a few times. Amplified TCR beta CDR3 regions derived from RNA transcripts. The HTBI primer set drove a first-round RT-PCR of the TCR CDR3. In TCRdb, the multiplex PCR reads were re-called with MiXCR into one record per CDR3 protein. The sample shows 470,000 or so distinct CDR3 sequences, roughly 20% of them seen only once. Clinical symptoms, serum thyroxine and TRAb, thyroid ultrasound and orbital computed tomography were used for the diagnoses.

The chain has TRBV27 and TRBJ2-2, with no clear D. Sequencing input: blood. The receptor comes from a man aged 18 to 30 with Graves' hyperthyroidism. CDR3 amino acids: CASTSQPGELFF. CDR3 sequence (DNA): TGTGCCAGCACCTCGCAGCCCGGGGAGCTGTTTTTT.